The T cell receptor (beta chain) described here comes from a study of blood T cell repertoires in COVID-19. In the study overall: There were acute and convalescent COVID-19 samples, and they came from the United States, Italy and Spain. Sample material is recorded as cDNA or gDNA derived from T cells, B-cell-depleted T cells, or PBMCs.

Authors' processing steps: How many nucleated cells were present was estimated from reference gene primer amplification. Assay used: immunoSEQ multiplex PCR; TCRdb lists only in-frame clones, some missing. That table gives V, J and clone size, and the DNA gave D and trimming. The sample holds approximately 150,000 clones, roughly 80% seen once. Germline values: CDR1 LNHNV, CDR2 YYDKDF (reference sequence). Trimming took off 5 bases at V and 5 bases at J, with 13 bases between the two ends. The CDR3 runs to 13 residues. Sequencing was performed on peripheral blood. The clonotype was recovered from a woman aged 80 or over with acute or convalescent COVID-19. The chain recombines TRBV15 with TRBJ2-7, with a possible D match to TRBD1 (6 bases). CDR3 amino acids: CATSVHNRDEQYF. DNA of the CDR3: TGTGCCACCAGCGTCCATAACAGGGACGAGCAGTACTTC.